This TCR beta chain was captured in a study of identifying expanded T cells in peripheral blood (dated by TCRdb to between 2019 and 2020). As for the study more broadly: Technical replicates were generated by sequencing separate aliquots of the same genomic DNA pool, and four replicates were compared pairwise. Overall study outcomes, separate from this receptor: For all healthy donors, the variance in clone template counts between approximately 2-week samples rose significantly as total template count increased. It was expected by the authors that biological variance in healthy repertoires might increase further over much longer intervals, such as months to years. The binomial model flagged around 1.2 differentially abundant clones between technical replicates but 15 to 17 over around two weeks and under 25 over roughly 4 weeks. Both the number of clones called differentially abundant and the false-positive rate were significantly reduced by the beta-binomial model across all healthy-donor time intervals.

No immune events such as infections were documented for the healthy donors during the collection period. Time-dependent variance in a beta-binomial model of T-cell clone differential abundance was calibrated using healthy-donor blood repertoires as a training cohort. The training cohort included 10 or so healthy donors, of whom 3 were female and 7 were male. Donor ages ranged from about 29 to 70 years, with an average of about 41 years. Whole blood, obtained from a commercial supplier, was collected from each healthy donor at three time points spaced around 13 days apart. For immunosequencing, genomic DNA was extracted from unsorted whole blood. In the germline V gene, CDR1 corresponds to SGHTA and CDR2 to FQGTGA. The germline ends are 15 bases apart after V is trimmed by 4 bases and J by 6 bases. The CDR3 measures 14 amino acids from cysteine to phenylalanine. Solely the CDR3 DNA is kept, with 42 bases framed from the first base.

A word on this clone: The antigen this receptor binds is unknown. The input lacks base qualities; no much larger clone sits a single base away.

The immunoSEQ Assay, which relies on bias-controlled multiplex PCR amplification of genomic DNA, was used to profile TCRbeta CDR3 regions. The original pipeline was this. To quantify the absolute abundance of each unique TCRbeta CDR3 region, the sequences were collapsed and filtered. Differential abundance was tested with a binomial (Fisher-equivalent) model and with a beta-binomial model adding time-dependent variance fitted from healthy donors. Any clone with fewer than 5 combined templates was excluded, and a clone was called differentially abundant if its Benjamini-Hochberg FDR was below 0.01. The form v = (b*log(k)+a)^2 was used to model beta-binomial variance as a function of total template count across the two samples. TCRdb took over this immuneACCESS table, retaining in-frame rearrangements with V and J assigned. Such tables are incomplete; in checked studies, under half of the missing clones stem from an unresolved V gene, and the remainder is unexplained. The D gene and trimming were derived from the DNA, and the V and J assignments and clone size from that table. The sample table lists around 130,000 clones, 86% of them with a count of one. Clones ranked in the top ten supply 7.5% to 9% of the sample.

Recombination joined TRBV7-3 with TRBJ2-5, and the D gene may be TRBD1, 5 bases matching. The sample taken for sequencing was blood. This clonotype was obtained from a person aged 18 to 75 in good health. The sequenced DNA is TGTGCCAGCAGCTCTACAGGTACCGACCAGACCCAGTACTTC. Its translation reads: CASSSTGTDQTQYF.